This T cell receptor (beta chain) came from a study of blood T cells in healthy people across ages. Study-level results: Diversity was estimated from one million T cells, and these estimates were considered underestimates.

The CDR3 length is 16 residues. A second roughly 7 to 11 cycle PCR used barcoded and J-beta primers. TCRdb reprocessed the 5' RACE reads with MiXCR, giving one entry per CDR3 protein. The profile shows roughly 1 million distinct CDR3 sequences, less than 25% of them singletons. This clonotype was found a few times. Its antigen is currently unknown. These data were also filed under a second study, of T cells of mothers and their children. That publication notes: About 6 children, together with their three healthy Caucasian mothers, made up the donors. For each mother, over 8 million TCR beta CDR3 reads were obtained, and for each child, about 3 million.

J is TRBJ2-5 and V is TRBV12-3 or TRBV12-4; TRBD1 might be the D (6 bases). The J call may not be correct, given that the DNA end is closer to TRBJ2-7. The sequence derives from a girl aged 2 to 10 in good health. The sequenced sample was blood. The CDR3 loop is CASSLVIRGSSYEQYF. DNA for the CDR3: TGTGCCAGCAGTTTAGTGATCAGGGGTTCTTCCTACGAGCAGTACTTC.